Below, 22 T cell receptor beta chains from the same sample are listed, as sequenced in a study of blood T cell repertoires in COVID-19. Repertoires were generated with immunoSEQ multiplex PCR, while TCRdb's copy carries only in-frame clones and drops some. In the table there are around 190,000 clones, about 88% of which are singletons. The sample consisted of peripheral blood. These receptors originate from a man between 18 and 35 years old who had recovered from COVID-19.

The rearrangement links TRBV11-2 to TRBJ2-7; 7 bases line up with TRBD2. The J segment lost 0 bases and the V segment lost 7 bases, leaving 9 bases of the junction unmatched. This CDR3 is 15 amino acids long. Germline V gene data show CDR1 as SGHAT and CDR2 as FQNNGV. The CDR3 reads CASTAQGGSSYEQYF. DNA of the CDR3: TGTGCCAGCACCGCGCAGGGAGGGAGCTCCTACGAGCAGTACTTC.

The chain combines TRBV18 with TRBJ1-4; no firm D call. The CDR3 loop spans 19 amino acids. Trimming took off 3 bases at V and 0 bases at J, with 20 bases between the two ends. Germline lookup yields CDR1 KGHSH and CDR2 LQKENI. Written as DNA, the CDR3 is TGTGCCAGCTCACCTTGGCCAGTCTCGGGAACGACAACTAATGAAAAACTGTTTTTT. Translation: CASSPWPVSGTTTNEKLFF.

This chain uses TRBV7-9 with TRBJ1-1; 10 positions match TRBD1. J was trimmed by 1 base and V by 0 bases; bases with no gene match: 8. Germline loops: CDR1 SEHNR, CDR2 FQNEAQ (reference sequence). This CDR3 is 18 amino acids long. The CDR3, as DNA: TGTGCCAGCAGCTTAGCCCCGGGACAGGGGAAGGGGAACACTGAAGCTTTCTTT. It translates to CASSLAPGQGKGNTEAFF.

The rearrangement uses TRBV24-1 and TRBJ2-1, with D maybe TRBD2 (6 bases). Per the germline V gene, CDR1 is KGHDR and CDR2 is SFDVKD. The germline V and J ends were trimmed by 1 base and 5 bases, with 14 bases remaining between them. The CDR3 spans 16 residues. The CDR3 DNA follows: TGTGCCACCAGTGATTTCGGGGCGGGGACCGACAATGAGCAGTTCTTC. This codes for CATSDFGAGTDNEQFF.

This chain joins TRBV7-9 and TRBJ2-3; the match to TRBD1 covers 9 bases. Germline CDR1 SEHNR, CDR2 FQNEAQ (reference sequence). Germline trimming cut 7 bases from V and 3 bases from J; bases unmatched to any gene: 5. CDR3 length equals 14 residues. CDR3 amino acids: CASTKGQGTDTQYF. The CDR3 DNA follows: TGTGCCAGCACCAAAGGACAGGGGACAGATACGCAGTATTTT.

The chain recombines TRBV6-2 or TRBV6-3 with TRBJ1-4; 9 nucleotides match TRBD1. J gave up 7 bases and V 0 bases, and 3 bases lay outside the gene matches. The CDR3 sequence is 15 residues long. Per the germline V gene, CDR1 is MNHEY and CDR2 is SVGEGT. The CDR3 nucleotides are TGTGCCAGCAGTTACTCTGGGACAGGGCGTGAAAAACTGTTTTTT. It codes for CASSYSGTGREKLFF.

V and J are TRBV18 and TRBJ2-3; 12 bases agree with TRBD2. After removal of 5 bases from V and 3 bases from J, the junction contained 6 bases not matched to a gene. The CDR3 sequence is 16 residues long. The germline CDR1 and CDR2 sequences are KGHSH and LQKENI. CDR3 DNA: TGTGCCAGCTCAGAGAGGACTAGCGGGATTACAGATACGCAGTATTTT. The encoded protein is CASSERTSGITDTQYF.

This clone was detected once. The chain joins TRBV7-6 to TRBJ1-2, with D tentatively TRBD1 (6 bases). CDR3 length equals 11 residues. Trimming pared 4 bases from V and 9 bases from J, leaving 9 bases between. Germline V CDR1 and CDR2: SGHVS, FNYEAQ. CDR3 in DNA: TGTGCCAGCAGCTCAGGGGTTAGCTACACCTTC. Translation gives CASSSGVSYTF.

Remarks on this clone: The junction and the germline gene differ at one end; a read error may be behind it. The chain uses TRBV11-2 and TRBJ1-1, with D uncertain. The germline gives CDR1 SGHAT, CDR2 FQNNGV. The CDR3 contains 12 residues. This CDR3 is CASTRGNSEAFF. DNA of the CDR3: TGTGCCAGCACACGTGGAAACAGTGAAGCTTTCTTT.

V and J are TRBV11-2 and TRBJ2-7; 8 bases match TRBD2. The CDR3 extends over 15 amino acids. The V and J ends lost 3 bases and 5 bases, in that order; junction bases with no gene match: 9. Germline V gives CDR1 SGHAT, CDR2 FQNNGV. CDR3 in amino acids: CASSFQGLAGHEQYF. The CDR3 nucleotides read TGTGCCAGCAGCTTCCAAGGCCTAGCGGGCCACGAGCAGTACTTC.

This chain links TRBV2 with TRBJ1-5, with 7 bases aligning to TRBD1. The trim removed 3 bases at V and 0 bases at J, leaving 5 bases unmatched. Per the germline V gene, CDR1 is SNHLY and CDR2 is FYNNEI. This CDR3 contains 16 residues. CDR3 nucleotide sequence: TGTGCCAGCAGTGACGGGAACAGGGGTAGCAATCAGCCCCAGCATTTT. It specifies CASSDGNRGSNQPQHF.

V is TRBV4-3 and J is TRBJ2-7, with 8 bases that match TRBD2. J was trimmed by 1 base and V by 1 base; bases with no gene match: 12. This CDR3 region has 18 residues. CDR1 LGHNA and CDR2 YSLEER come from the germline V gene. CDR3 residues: CASSQGFSGKGTSYEQYF. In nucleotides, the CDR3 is TGCGCCAGCAGCCAAGGTTTTAGCGGGAAGGGGACTTCCTACGAGCAGTACTTC.

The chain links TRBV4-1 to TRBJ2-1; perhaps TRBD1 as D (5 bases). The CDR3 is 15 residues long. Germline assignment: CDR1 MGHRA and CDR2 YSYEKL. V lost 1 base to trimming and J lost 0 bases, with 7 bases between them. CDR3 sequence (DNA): TGCGCCAGCAGCCAAGTGACAGCCTCCTACAATGAGCAGTTCTTC. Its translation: CASSQVTASYNEQFF.

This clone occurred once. CDR3 protein: CASSFGGGTETQYF. DNA for the CDR3: TGTGCCAGCAGCTTTGGGGGGGGCACAGAGACCCAGTACTTC. The genes are TRBV7-2 and TRBJ2-5, with a possible D match to TRBD2 (7 bases). The germline V and J ends were trimmed by 3 bases and 4 bases, with 12 bases remaining between them. The CDR3 length is 14 residues. Germline lookup yields CDR1 SGHTA and CDR2 FQGNSA.

The DNA for the CDR3 is TGTGCCAGCTCACCAGCTTTCAAGCAGCGGGAGCTCGAGCAGTACTTC. It encodes CASSPAFKQRELEQYF. This sequence joins TRBV18 and TRBJ2-7; TRBD2 agrees at 8 bases. The CDR3 totals 16 residues. J lost 6 bases, V lost 2 bases, and 12 bases had no gene match. Germline CDR1 is KGHSH and CDR2 is LQKENI.

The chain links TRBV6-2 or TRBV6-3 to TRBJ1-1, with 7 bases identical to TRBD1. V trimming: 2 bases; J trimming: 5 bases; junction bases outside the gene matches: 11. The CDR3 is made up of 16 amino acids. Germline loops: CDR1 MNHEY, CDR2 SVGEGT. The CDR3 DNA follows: TGTGCCAGCAGTTACAATCCCAGGACAGGCAGTACTGAAGCTTTCTTT. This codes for CASSYNPRTGSTEAFF.

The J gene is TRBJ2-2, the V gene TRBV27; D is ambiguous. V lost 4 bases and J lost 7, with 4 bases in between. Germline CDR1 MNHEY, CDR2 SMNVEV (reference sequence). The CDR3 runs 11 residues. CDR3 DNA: TGTGCCAGCAGTTGGAGCGGGGAGCTGTTTTTT. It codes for CASSWSGELFF.

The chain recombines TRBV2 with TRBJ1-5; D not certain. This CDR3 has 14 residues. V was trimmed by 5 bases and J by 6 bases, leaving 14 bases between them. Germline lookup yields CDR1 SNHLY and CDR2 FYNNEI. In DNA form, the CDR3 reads TGTGCCAGCAGTAAGGACGGGAGTGGTCAGCCCCAGCATTTT. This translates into CASSKDGSGQPQHF.

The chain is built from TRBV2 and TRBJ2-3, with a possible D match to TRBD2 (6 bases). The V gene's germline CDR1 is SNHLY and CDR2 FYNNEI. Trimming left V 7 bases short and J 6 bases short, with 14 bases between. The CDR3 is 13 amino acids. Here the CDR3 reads CASTLKGGDTQYF. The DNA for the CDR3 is TGTGCCAGCACCCTGAAAGGAGGGGATACGCAGTATTTT.

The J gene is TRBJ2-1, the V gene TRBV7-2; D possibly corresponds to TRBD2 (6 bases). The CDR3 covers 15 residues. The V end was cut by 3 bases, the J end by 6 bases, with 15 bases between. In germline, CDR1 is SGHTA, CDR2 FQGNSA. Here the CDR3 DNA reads TGTGCCAGCAGCTTGGGATCGACTAGTTTCAATGAGCAGTTCTTC. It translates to CASSLGSTSFNEQFF.

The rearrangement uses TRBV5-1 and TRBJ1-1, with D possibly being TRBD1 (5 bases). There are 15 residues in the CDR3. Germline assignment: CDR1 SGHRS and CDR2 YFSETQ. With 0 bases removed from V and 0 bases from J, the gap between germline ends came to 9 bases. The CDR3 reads CASSLGGHLNTEAFF. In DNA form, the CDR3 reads TGCGCCAGCAGCTTGGGCGGACACCTGAACACTGAAGCTTTCTTT.

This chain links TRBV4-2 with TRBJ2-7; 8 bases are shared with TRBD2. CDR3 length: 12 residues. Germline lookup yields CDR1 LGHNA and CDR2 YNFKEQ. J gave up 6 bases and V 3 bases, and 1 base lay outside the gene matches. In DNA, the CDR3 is TGTGCCAGCAGCCAGAGCGGGAGCGAGCAGTACTTC. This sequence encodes CASSQSGSEQYF.